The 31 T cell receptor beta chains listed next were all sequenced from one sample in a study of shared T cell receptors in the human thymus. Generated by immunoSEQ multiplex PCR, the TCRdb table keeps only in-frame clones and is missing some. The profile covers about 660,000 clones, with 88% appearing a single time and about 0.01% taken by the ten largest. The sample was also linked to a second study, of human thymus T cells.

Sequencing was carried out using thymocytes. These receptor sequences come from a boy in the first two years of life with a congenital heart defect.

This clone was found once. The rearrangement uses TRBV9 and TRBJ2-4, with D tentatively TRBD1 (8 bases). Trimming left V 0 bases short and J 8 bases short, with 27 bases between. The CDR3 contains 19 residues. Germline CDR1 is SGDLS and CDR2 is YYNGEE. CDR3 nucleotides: TGTGCCAGCAGCGTAGATGGGGGGGGTGACAGGGGAAGTATTGACATTCAGTACTTC. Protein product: CASSVDGGGDRGSIDIQYF.

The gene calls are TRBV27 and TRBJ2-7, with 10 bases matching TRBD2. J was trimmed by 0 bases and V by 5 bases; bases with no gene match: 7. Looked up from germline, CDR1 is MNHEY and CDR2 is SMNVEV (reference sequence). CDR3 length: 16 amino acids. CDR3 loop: CASSPRVAGGSYEQYF. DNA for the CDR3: TGTGCCAGCAGTCCCAGGGTAGCGGGAGGCTCCTACGAGCAGTACTTC.

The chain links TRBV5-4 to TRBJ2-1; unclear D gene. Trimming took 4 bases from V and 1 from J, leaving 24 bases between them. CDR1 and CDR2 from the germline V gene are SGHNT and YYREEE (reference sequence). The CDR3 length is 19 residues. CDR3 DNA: TGTGCCAGCAGCCCCTACCGGGTCATGCCCGAGCCTTCCTACAATGAGCAGTTCTTC. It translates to CASSPYRVMPEPSYNEQFF. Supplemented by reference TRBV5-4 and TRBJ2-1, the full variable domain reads ETGVTQSPTHLIKTRGQQVTLRCSSQSGHNTVSWYQQALGQGPQFIFQYYREEENGRGNFPPRFSGLQFPNYSSELNVNALELDDSALYLCASSPYRVMPEPSYNEQFFGPGTRLTVL.

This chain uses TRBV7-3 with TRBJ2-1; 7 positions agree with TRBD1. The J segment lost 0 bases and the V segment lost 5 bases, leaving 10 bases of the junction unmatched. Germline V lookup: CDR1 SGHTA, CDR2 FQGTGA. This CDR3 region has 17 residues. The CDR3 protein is CASSRSPTGSSYNEQFF. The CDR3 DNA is TGTGCCAGCAGCCGAAGCCCGACAGGGAGCTCCTACAATGAGCAGTTCTTC.

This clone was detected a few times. The CDR3 bases are TGCAGCGTTGAAGATCTGGGGGGTAGCGACACTGAAGCTTTCTTT. It specifies CSVEDLGGSDTEAFF. The J gene is TRBJ1-1, the V gene TRBV29-1, with D perhaps matching TRBD1 (5 bases). The CDR3 is 15 residues long. Germline-derived CDR1 and CDR2 are SQVTM and ANQGSEA. V was cut by 0 bases and J by 3 bases, with 14 bases left in between.

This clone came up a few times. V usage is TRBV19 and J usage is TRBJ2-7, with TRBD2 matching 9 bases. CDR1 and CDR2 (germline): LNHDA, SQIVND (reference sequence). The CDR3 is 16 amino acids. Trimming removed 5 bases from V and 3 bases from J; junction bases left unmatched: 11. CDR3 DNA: TGTGCCAGTAGTCCGCCTCCGGGACTAGCAGTCTACGAGCAGTACTTC. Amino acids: CASSPPPGLAVYEQYF.

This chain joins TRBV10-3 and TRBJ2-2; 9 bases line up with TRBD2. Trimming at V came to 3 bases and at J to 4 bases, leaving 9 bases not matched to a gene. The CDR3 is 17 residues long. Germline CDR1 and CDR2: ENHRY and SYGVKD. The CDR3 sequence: CAISEQAGGPATGELFF. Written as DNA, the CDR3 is TGTGCCATCAGTGAACAGGCGGGAGGGCCGGCCACCGGGGAGCTGTTTTTT.

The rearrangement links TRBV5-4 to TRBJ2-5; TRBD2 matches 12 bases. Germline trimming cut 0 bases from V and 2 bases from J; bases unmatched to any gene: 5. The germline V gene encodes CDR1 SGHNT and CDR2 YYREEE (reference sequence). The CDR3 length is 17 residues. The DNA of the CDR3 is TGTGCCAGCAGCTTGGGGGCTAGCGGGAGGGCGCAAGAGACCCAGTACTTC. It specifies CASSLGASGRAQETQYF. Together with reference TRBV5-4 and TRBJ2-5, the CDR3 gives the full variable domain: ETGVTQSPTHLIKTRGQQVTLRCSSQSGHNTVSWYQQALGQGPQFIFQYYREEENGRGNFPPRFSGLQFPNYSSELNVNALELDDSALYLCASSLGASGRAQETQYFGPGTRLLVL.

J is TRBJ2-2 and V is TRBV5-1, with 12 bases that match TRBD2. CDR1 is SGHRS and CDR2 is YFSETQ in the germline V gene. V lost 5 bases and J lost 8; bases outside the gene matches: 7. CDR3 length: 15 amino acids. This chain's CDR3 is CASSLAGGPRGELFF. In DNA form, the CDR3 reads TGCGCCAGCAGTCTAGCGGGAGGGCCGAGGGGGGAGCTGTTTTTT.

CDR3 in DNA: TGCGCCAGCAGCCAAGATAATCCTAGCGGTCTGGGGACCGGGGAGCTGTTTTTT. It translates to CASSQDNPSGLGTGELFF. V is TRBV4-1 and J is TRBJ2-2; the match to TRBD2 covers 7 bases. Unmatched junction bases numbered 12, after V lost 0 bases and J lost 5 bases. Germline-derived CDR1 and CDR2 are MGHRA and YSYEKL. The CDR3 covers 18 residues.

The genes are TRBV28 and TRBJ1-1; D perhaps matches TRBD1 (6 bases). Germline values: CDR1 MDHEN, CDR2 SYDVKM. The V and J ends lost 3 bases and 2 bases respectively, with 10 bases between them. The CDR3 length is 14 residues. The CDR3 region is CASSLRGNNTEAFF. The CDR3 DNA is TGTGCCAGCAGTTTGAGGGGGAATAACACTGAAGCTTTCTTT.

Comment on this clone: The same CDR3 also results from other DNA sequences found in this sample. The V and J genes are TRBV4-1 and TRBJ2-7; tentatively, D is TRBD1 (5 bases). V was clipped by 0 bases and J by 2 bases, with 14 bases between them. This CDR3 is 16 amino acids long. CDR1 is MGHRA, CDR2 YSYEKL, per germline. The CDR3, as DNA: TGCGCCAGCAGCCAAGATGTTGGGCAGGGTCCCTACGAGCAGTACTTC. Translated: CASSQDVGQGPYEQYF.

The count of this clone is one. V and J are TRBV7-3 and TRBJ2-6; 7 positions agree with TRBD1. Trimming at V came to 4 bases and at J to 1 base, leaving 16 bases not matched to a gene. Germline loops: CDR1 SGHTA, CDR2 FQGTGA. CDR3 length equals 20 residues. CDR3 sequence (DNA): TGTGCCAGCAGCTGCTCAACACGCGGACAGGCTCAATCTGGGGCCAACGTCCTGACTTTC. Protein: CASSCSTRGQAQSGANVLTF.

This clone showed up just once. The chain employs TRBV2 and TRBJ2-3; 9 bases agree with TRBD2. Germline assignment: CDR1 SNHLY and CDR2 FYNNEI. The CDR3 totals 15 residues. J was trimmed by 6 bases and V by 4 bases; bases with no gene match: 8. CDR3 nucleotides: TGTGCCAGCAGTGCCTTAGCGGGAGATTCGGATACGCAGTATTTT. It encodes CASSALAGDSDTQYF. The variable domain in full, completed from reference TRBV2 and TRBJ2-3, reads EPEVTQTPSHQVTQMGQEVILRCVPISNHLYFYWYRQILGQKVEFLVSFYNNEISEKSEIFDDQFSVERPDGSNFTLKIRSTKLEDSAMYFCASSALAGDSDTQYFGPGTRLTVL.

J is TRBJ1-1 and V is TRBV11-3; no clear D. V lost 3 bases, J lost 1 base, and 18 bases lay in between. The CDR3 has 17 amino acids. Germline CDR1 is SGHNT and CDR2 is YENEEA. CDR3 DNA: TGTGCCAGCAGCTTCCTCCTCCGAACCCAGAAGAACACTGAAGCTTTCTTT. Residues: CASSFLLRTQKNTEAFF.

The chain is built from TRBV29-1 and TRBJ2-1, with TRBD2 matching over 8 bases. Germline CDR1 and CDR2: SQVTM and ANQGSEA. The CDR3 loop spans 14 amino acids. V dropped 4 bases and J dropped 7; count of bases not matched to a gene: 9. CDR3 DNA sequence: TGCAGCGTTGCGGGAGGGGGGGATGGGAATGAGCAGTTCTTC. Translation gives CSVAGGGDGNEQFF.

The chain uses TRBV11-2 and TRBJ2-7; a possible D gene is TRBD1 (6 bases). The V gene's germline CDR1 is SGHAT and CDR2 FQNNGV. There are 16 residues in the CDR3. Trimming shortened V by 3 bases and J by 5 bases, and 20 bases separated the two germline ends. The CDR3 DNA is TGTGCCAGCAGCTTGGTTTTAGGGGGAATAATCCACGAGCAGTACTTC. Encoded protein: CASSLVLGGIIHEQYF.

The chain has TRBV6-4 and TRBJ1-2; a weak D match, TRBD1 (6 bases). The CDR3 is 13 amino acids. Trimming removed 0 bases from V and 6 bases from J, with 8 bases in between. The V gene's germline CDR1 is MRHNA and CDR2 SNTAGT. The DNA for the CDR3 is TGTGCCAGCAGTGACTCTTCAGGGGATGGCTACACCTTC. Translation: CASSDSSGDGYTF.

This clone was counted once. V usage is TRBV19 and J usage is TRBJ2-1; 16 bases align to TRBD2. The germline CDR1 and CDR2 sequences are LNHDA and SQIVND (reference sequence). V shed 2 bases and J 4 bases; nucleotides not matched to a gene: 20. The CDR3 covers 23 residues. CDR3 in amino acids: CASSIPAPGSGTSGRVSYNEQFF. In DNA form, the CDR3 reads TGTGCCAGTAGTATACCAGCCCCAGGGTCCGGGACTAGCGGGAGGGTCTCTTACAATGAGCAGTTCTTC.

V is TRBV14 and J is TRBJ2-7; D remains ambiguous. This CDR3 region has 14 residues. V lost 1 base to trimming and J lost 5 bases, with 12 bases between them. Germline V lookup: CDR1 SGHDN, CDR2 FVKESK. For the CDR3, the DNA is TGTGCCAGCAGCCAAGTCGAGCCCGTCCACGAGCAGTACTTC. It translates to CASSQVEPVHEQYF.

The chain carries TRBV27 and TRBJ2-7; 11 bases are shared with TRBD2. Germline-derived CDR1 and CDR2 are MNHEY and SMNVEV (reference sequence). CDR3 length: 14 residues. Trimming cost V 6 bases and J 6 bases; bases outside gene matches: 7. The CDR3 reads CASRGASGRSEQYF. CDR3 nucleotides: TGTGCCAGCAGAGGGGCTAGCGGGAGGAGCGAGCAGTACTTC.

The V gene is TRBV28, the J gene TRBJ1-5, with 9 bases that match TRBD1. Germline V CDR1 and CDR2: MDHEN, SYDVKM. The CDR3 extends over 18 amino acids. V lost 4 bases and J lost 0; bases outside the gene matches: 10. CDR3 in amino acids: CASSSPGTGKASNQPQHF. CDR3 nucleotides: TGTGCCAGCAGTTCCCCCGGGACAGGGAAGGCTAGCAATCAGCCCCAGCATTTT.

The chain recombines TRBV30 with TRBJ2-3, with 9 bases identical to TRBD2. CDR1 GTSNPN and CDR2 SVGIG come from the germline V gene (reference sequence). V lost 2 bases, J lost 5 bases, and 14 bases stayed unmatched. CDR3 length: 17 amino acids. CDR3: CAWSTGAAGGPEDTQYF. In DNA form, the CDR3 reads TGTGCCTGGAGTACGGGCGCGGCGGGAGGGCCGGAAGATACGCAGTATTTT.

CDR3 protein: CATSREGQSTDTQYF. The CDR3 bases are TGTGCCACCAGCAGAGAGGGACAGAGCACAGATACGCAGTATTTT. The chain combines TRBV15 with TRBJ2-3, with 7 bases aligning to TRBD1. CDR3 length: 15 residues. The J segment lost 0 bases and the V segment lost 0 bases, leaving 0 bases of the junction unmatched. Germline V CDR1 and CDR2: LNHNV, YYDKDF (reference sequence).

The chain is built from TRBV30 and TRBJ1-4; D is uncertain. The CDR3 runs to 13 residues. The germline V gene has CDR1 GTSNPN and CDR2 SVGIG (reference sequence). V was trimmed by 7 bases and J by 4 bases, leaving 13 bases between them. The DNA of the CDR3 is TGTGCCTATCTTCGGGCGGGTAATGAAAAACTGTTTTTT. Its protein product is CAYLRAGNEKLFF.

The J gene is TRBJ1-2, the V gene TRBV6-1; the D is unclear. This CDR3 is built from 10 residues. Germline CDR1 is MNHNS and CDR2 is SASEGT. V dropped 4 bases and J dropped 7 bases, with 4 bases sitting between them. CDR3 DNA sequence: TGTGCCAGCAGTGCTTTTGGCTACACCTTC. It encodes CASSAFGYTF.

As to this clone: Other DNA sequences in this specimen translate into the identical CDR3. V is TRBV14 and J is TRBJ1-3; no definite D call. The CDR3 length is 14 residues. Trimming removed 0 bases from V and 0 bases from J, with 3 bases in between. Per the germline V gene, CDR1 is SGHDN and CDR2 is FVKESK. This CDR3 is CASSQDSSGNTIYF. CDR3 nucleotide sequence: TGTGCCAGCAGCCAAGACAGCTCTGGAAACACCATATATTTT.

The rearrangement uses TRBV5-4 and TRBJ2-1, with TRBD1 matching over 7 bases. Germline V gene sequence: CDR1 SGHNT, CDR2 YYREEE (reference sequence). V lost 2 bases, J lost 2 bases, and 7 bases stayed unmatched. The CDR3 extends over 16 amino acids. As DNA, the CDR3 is TGTGCCAGCAGCTTAAAGGGGGCCCTTGCCTACAATGAGCAGTTCTTC. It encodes CASSLKGALAYNEQFF.

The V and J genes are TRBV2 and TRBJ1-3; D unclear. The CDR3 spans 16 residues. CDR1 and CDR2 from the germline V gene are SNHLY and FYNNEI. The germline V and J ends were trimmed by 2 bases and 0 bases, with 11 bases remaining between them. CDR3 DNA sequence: TGTGCCAGCAGTGAACGAGACCGGAGCTCTGGAAACACCATATATTTT. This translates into CASSERDRSSGNTIYF. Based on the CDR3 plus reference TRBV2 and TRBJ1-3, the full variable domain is EPEVTQTPSHQVTQMGQEVILRCVPISNHLYFYWYRQILGQKVEFLVSFYNNEISEKSEIFDDQFSVERPDGSNFTLKIRSTKLEDSAMYFCASSERDRSSGNTIYFGEGSWLTVV.

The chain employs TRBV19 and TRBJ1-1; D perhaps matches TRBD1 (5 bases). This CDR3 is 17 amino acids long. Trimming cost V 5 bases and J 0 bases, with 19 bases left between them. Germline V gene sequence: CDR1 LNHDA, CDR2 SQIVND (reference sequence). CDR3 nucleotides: TGTGCCAGTAGTTCCCTTGGACAACAACACTTGAACACTGAAGCTTTCTTT. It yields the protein CASSSLGQQHLNTEAFF.

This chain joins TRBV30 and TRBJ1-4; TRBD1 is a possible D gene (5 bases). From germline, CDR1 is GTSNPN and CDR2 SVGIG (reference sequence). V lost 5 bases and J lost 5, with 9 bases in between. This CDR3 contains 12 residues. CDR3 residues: CAWDSRNEKLFF. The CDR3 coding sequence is TGTGCCTGGGACAGTAGAAATGAAAAACTGTTTTTT.